The sequence of this T cell receptor beta chain was determined in a study of T cell responses to AZD1222 COVID-19 vaccine. TCRdb keeps only in-frame clones here, not all; method: immunoSEQ multiplex PCR. The table shows 100,000 to 150,000 clones, with around 90% occurring only once. Overall study findings and caveats: Most donors were white British and more were female, and clonal diversity was possibly underestimated.

About this clone itself: As yet, its antigen is unknown.

CDR3 size: 16 residues. Trimming took 3 bases from V and 3 from J, leaving 12 bases between them. Germline V gene lookup returns CDR1 MNHEY and CDR2 SMNVEV (reference sequence). This chain links TRBV27 with TRBJ1-6; D ambiguous. This material consisted of peripheral blood, taken on day 0 of AZD1222 vaccination. This TCR was sampled from an adult in good health. The CDR3 region has the DNA TGTGCCAGCAGTTTTGGGGAGGCCTACTATAATTCACCCCTCCACTTT. Protein: CASSFGEAYYNSPLHF.